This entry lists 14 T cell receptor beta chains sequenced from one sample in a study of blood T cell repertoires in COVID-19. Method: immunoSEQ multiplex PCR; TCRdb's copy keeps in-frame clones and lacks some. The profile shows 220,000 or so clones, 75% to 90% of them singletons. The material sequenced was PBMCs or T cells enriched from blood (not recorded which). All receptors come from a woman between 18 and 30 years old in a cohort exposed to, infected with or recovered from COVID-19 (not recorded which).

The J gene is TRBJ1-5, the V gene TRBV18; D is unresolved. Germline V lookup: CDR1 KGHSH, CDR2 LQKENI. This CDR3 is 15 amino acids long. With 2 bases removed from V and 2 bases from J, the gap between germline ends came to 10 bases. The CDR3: CASSPTNGGNQPQHF. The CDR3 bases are TGTGCCAGCTCACCAACAAATGGTGGCAATCAGCCCCAGCATTTT. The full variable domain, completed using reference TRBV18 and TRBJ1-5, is NAGVMQNPRHLVRRRGQEARLRCSPMKGHSHVYWYRQLPEEGLKFMVYLQKENIIDESGMPKERFSAEFPKEGPSILRIQQVVRGDSAAYFCASSPTNGGNQPQHFGDGTRLSIL.

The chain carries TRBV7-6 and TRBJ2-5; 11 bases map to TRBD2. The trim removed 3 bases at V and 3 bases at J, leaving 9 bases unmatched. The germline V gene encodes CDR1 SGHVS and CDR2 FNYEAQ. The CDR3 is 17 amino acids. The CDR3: CASSFAVLSGGEETQYF. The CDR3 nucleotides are TGTGCCAGCAGCTTCGCGGTGCTTAGCGGGGGGGAAGAGACCCAGTACTTC.

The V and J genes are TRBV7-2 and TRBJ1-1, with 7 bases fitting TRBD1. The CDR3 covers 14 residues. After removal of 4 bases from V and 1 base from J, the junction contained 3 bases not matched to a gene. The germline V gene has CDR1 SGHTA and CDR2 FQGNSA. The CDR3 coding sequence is TGTGCCAGCAGCTCTGACAGGGCGAACACTGAAGCTTTCTTT. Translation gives CASSSDRANTEAFF.

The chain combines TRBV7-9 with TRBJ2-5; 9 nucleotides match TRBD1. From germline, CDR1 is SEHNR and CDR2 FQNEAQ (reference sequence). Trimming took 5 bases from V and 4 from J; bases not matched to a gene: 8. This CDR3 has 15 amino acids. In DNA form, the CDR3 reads TGTGCCAGCAGCGCGACAGGGGGGAGGGGAGAGACCCAGTACTTC. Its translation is CASSATGGRGETQYF.

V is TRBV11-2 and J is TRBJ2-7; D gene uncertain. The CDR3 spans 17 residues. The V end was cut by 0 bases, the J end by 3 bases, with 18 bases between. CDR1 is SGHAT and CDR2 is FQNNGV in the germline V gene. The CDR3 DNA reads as TGTGCCAGCAGCTTAGATGAGGCCGCCCTAGGAAACTACGAGCAGTACTTC. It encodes CASSLDEAALGNYEQYF.

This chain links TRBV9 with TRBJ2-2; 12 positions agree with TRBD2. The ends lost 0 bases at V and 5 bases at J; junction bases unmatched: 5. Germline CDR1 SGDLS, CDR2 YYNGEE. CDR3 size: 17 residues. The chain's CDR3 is CASSVGLAGEGTGELFF. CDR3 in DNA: TGTGCCAGCAGCGTAGGACTAGCGGGGGAGGGGACCGGGGAGCTGTTTTTT.

For the CDR3, the DNA is TGCGCCAGCAGCCAGGAACAGGGAAGGGTCGATACGCAGTATTTT. Translating it yields CASSQEQGRVDTQYF. J is TRBJ2-3 and V is TRBV4-1; perhaps TRBD1 as D (6 bases). Trimming left V 3 bases short and J 6 bases short, with 16 bases between. This CDR3 comprises 15 residues. The germline CDR1 and CDR2 sequences are MGHRA and YSYEKL.

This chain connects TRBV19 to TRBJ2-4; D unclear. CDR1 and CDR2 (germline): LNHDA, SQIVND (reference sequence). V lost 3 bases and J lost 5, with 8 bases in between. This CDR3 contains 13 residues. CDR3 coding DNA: TGTGCCAGTAGTATTTCGTTCGAAAACATTCAGTACTTC. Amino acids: CASSISFENIQYF.

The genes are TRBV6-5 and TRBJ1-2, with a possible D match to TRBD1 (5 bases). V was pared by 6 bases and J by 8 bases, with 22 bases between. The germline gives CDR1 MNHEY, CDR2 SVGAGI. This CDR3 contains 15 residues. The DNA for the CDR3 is TGTGCCAGCAGCCCCAGGGCATCGCCTCGCCGGGGCTACACCTTC. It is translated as CASSPRASPRRGYTF.

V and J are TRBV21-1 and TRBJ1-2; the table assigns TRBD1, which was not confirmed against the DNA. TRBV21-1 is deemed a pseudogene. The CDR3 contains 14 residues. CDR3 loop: CASSKIPGDYGYTF. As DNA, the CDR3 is TGTGCCAGCAGCAAAATACCAGGGGACTATGGCTACACCTTC.

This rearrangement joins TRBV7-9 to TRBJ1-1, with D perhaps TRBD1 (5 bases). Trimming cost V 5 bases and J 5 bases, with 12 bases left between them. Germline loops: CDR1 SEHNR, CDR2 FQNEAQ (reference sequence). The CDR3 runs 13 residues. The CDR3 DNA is TGTGCCAGCAGCATTCAGGGTGGTACTGAAGCTTTCTTT. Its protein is CASSIQGGTEAFF.

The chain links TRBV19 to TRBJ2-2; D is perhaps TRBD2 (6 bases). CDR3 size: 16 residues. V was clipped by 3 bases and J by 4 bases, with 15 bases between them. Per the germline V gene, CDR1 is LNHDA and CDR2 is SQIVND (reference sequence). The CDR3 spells CASSIYYGGGTGELFF. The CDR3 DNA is TGTGCCAGTAGTATTTACTATGGGGGAGGCACCGGGGAGCTGTTTTTT.

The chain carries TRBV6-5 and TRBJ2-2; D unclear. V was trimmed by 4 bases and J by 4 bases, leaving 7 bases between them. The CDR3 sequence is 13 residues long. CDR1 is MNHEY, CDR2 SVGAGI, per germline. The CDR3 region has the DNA TGTGCCAGCAGTTCTTCCCGCACCGGGGAGCTGTTTTTT. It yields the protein CASSSSRTGELFF.

The CDR3, as DNA: TGTGCCAGCAGTGACCTGGCGGGGAATCACGGGGAGCTGTTTTTT. This translates into CASSDLAGNHGELFF. The chain joins TRBV6-4 to TRBJ2-2; perhaps TRBD2 as D (6 bases). The germline V and J ends were trimmed by 2 bases and 7 bases, with 14 bases remaining between them. This CDR3 is built from 15 residues. Germline V gene data show CDR1 as MRHNA and CDR2 as SNTAGT.